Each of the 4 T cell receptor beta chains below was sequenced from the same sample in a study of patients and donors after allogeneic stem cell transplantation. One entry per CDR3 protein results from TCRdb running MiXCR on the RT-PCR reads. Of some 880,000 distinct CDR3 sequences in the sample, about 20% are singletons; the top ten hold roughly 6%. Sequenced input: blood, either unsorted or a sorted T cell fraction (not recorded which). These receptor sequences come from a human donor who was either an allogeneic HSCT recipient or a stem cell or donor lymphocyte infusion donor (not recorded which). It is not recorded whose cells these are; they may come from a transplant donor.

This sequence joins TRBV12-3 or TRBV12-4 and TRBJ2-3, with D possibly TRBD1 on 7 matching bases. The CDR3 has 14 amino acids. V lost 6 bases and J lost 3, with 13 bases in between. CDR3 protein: CASSNRGGTDTQYF. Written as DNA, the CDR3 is TGTGCCAGCAGCAACAGGGGAGGTACAGATACGCAGTATTTT.

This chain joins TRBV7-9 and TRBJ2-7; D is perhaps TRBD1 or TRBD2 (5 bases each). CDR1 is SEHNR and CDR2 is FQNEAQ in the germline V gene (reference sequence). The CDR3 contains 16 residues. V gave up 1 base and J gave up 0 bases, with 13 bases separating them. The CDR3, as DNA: TGTGCCAGCAGCTTAGACCGGGGTGGGGGCTCCTACGAGCAGTACTTC. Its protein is CASSLDRGGGSYEQYF.

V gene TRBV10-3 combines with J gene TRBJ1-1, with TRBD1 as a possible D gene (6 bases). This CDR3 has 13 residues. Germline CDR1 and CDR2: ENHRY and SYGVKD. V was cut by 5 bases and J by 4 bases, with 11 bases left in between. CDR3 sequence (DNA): TGTGCCATCAGTTTACAGGGCCCCACTGAAGCTTTCTTT. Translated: CAISLQGPTEAFF.

Written as DNA, the CDR3 is TGTGCCAGCAGCCTCCGGACAGATCATAATTCACCCCTCCACTTT. It is translated as CASSLRTDHNSPLHF. The chain carries TRBV7-2 and TRBJ1-6; D perhaps matches TRBD1 (6 bases). The CDR3 is 15 residues long. Trimming pared 5 bases from V and 5 bases from J, leaving 13 bases between. Germline V gives CDR1 SGHTA, CDR2 FQGNSA. Together with reference TRBV7-2 and TRBJ1-6, the CDR3 gives the full variable domain: GAGVSQSPSNKVTEKGKDVELRCDPISGHTALYWYRQSLGQGLEFLIYFQGNSAPDKSGLPSDRFSAERTGGSVSTLTIQRTQQEDSAVYLCASSLRTDHNSPLHFGNGTRLTVT.